Each of the 30 T cell receptor beta chains below was sequenced from the same sample in a study of OX40 agonist ivuxolimab in advanced cancers. Assay: immunoSEQ multiplex PCR; the TCRdb copy retains only in-frame clones and omits some. This table has 70,000 or so clones, 70% to 85% appearing once. The sample consisted of CD4+ or CD8+ T cells sorted from blood, taken in a trial of the OX40 agonist ivuxolimab. The receptor source for this set is an adult with an advanced solid tumor such as melanoma, head and neck, liver or kidney cancer.

The chain combines TRBV11-2 with TRBJ2-3, with 9 bases identical to TRBD2. The junction had 10 bases not matched to a gene; V was cut back by 3 bases and J by 0 bases. The CDR3 sequence is 18 residues long. Germline V gives CDR1 SGHAT, CDR2 FQNNGV. The chain's CDR3 is CASSFISGGRLSTDTQYF. CDR3 coding DNA: TGTGCCAGCAGCTTTATTAGCGGGGGCCGACTTAGCACAGATACGCAGTATTTT.

The chain uses TRBV10-1 and TRBJ1-5; D not certain. Deletions cut 6 bases from V and 3 bases from J, with 18 bases between. Looked up from germline, CDR1 is WNHNN and CDR2 is SYGVQD (reference sequence). This CDR3 is 16 amino acids long. The CDR3 spells CASSPGGPKTNQPQHF. CDR3 nucleotides: TGCGCCAGCAGCCCCGGTGGACCGAAGACCAATCAGCCCCAGCATTTT.

As for this clone: The same CDR3 can be traced to other DNA sequences in this sample. The CDR3 sequence: CASSPGRDQPQHF. DNA for the CDR3: TGTGCCAGCTCACCAGGCAGAGATCAGCCCCAGCATTTT. This chain joins TRBV18 and TRBJ1-5; D not resolved. CDR3 size: 13 residues. Germline-derived CDR1 and CDR2 are KGHSH and LQKENI. The V end lost 2 bases, the J end lost 5 bases, and 7 bases lay between the germline ends.

The chain uses TRBV12-5 and TRBJ2-5; 11 bases map to TRBD2. Trimming at V came to 6 bases and at J to 0 bases, leaving 12 bases not matched to a gene. The CDR3 length is 18 residues. CDR1 and CDR2 (germline): LGHNT, FRNRAP. The CDR3 loop reads CASGPVPVLAGDQETQYF. The DNA for the CDR3 is TGTGCTAGTGGCCCCGTTCCCGTACTAGCGGGGGACCAAGAGACCCAGTACTTC.

The rearrangement links TRBV19 to TRBJ1-2, with 10 positions matching TRBD1. With 0 bases clipped from V and 6 bases from J, the junction kept 7 bases outside the gene matches. The germline V gene encodes CDR1 LNHDA and CDR2 SQIVND (reference sequence). The CDR3 totals 16 residues. Written as DNA, the CDR3 is TGTGCCAGTAGTATAGAGGGGACAGGGGACCTGAATGGCTACACCTTC. The encoded protein is CASSIEGTGDLNGYTF.

The gene calls are TRBV20-1 and TRBJ1-2; D call uncertain. Germline CDR1 reads DFQATT; CDR2 reads SNEGSKA (reference sequence). The CDR3 loop spans 11 amino acids. The germline V and J ends were trimmed by 2 bases and 9 bases, with 10 bases remaining between them. The DNA of the CDR3 is TGCAGTGCTAGATGGTCTTCCAGCTACACCTTC. Protein product: CSARWSSSYTF.

This chain links TRBV6-6 with TRBJ2-7; 7 nucleotides align to TRBD2. J was trimmed by 0 bases and V by 6 bases; bases with no gene match: 11. The CDR3 has 16 residues. Germline lookup yields CDR1 MNHNY and CDR2 SVGAGI (reference sequence). DNA for the CDR3: TGTGCCAGCAGCCCCAGGGACTACCCCAGCTCCTACGAGCAGTACTTC. Encoded protein: CASSPRDYPSSYEQYF.

Regarding this clone: At one boundary the junction diverges from the germline segment, which might be a read error. The chain links TRBV27 to TRBJ2-7; TRBD1 matches 7 bases. The CDR3 sequence is 13 residues long. Per germline, CDR1 MNHEY and CDR2 SMNVEV (reference sequence). In nucleotides, the CDR3 is TGTGTCAGCAGTGACAGGGTTGCCTACGAGCAGTACTTC. It is translated as CVSSDRVAYEQYF.

V gene TRBV7-8 combines with J gene TRBJ2-7; 7 bases line up with TRBD1. The CDR3 loop spans 14 amino acids. Looked up from germline, CDR1 is SGHVS and CDR2 is FQNEAQ. Trimming took 3 bases from V and 5 from J; bases not matched to a gene: 7. Here the CDR3 DNA reads TGTGCCAGCAGCTTTCAGGGGGTGAGGAACGAGCAGTACTTC. It yields the protein CASSFQGVRNEQYF.

A few counts support this clone. The chain links TRBV10-2 to TRBJ1-4; 9 bases align to TRBD1. Trimming cost V 10 bases and J 4 bases; bases outside gene matches: 7. Germline-derived CDR1 and CDR2 are WSHSY and SAAADI. The CDR3 consists of 14 residues. For the CDR3, the DNA is TGCGCCATTGGACAGGGGCCTATTAATGAAAAACTGTTTTTT. Amino acids: CAIGQGPINEKLFF.

This sequence joins TRBV5-1 and TRBJ1-1; weak D call: TRBD1 (5 bases). The V end lost 4 bases, the J end lost 1 base, and 14 bases lay between the germline ends. Per germline, CDR1 SGHRS and CDR2 YFSETQ. This CDR3 contains 15 residues. CDR3 nucleotide sequence: TGCGCCAGCAGCCCTCAGGGCTCCCCGAACACTGAAGCTTTCTTT. As protein: CASSPQGSPNTEAFF.

The V gene is TRBV5-5, the J gene TRBJ1-2; possible D gene TRBD1, 5 bases. The CDR3 is 13 residues long. V shed 4 bases and J shed 2 bases, with 9 bases lying between them. Per the germline V gene, CDR1 is SGHKS and CDR2 is YYEKEE (reference sequence). CDR3 in DNA: TGTGCCAGCAGCCTACAGGAAAACTATGGCTACACCTTC. It yields the protein CASSLQENYGYTF.

The chain employs TRBV12-2 and TRBJ1-1; TRBD1 reflects the table's D call only, with no check against the DNA. TRBV12-2 is tagged as a pseudogene. This CDR3 comprises 15 residues. CDR3 bases: TGTGCAAGTCGCCTTACAGGGGGCAGAATTGTTGAAGCTTTCTTT. Protein: CASRLTGGRIVEAFF.

The chain recombines TRBV18 with TRBJ1-3, with D uncertain. The CDR3 is 16 amino acids. Trimming stripped 3 bases from V and 0 bases from J, with 12 bases between. The germline V gene has CDR1 KGHSH and CDR2 LQKENI. In nucleotides, the CDR3 is TGTGCCAGCTCACCTTTCGACCGCAGCTCTGGAAACACCATATATTTT. Its translation: CASSPFDRSSGNTIYF.

The chain carries TRBV7-2 and TRBJ1-2, with TRBD1 matching over 8 bases. Germline V gene data show CDR1 as SGHTA and CDR2 as FQGNSA. J gave up 3 bases and V 3 bases, and 3 bases lay outside the gene matches. The CDR3 covers 14 residues. CDR3 DNA: TGTGCCAGCAGCTTCCAACAGGGGGACTATGGCTACACCTTC. Translating it yields CASSFQQGDYGYTF.

The genes are TRBV18 and TRBJ2-7; tentative D call: TRBD1 (7 bases). Germline V gene sequence: CDR1 KGHSH, CDR2 LQKENI. The CDR3 runs to 18 residues. V was shortened by 3 bases and J by 4 bases, with 25 bases between the two germline ends. CDR3 amino acids: CASSPGTGGTAQIYEQYF. CDR3 sequence (DNA): TGTGCCAGCTCACCGGGAACTGGAGGGACAGCCCAAATTTACGAGCAGTACTTC.

The CDR3 is CASSIDDRGRPIYGYTF. In DNA, the CDR3 is TGTGCCAGTAGTATAGATGACAGGGGGAGACCAATCTATGGCTACACCTTC. V is TRBV19 and J is TRBJ1-2, with 9 bases aligning to TRBD1. J gave up 4 bases and V 0 bases, and 9 bases lay outside the gene matches. Germline CDR1 LNHDA, CDR2 SQIVND (reference sequence). This CDR3 contains 17 residues.

CDR3 sequence reads: CASSSGVVDTQYF. For the CDR3, the DNA is TGTGCCAGCAGCTCAGGGGTGGTAGATACGCAGTATTTT. This sequence joins TRBV7-2 and TRBJ2-3, with D tentatively TRBD1 (6 bases). The CDR3 is 13 residues long. Looked up from germline, CDR1 is SGHTA and CDR2 is FQGNSA. Trimming shortened V by 4 bases and J by 5 bases, and 10 bases separated the two germline ends.

The chain uses TRBV4-3 and TRBJ2-5; D remains ambiguous. CDR1 LGHNA and CDR2 YSLEER come from the germline V gene. CDR3 size: 15 residues. V was trimmed by 1 base and J by 3 bases, leaving 12 bases between them. CDR3 loop: CASSQGVKREETQYF. The CDR3 DNA reads TGCGCCAGCAGCCAAGGGGTCAAACGGGAAGAGACCCAGTACTTC.

About this clone: An end of the junction differs from the germline gene, which may be a read error. Other DNA sequences within the sample encode an identical CDR3. The genes are TRBV6-5 and TRBJ1-2; D unresolved. Germline CDR1 is MNHEY and CDR2 is SVGAGI. CDR3 length: 15 amino acids. Written as DNA, the CDR3 is TGCGCCAGCAGACCTACGCAGGAAGCTAACTATGGCTACACCTTC. Protein sequence: CASRPTQEANYGYTF.

This clone was observed once. The rearrangement uses TRBV7-2 and TRBJ2-7; tentatively, D is TRBD1 (6 bases). Looked up from germline, CDR1 is SGHTA and CDR2 is FQGNSA. Trimming removed 4 bases from V and 2 bases from J, with 9 bases in between. The CDR3 totals 13 residues. This chain's CDR3 is CASSWGQAYEQYF. The DNA of the CDR3 is TGTGCCAGCAGCTGGGGGCAGGCCTACGAGCAGTACTTC.

The rearrangement joins TRBV29-1 to TRBJ2-7; a possible D gene is TRBD1 (6 bases). V dropped 5 bases and J dropped 3 bases, with 20 bases sitting between them. Germline loops: CDR1 SQVTM, CDR2 ANQGSEA. This CDR3 region has 15 residues. CDR3 region: CSVTKRSQGFYEQYF. DNA of the CDR3: TGCAGCGTTACTAAACGGAGTCAGGGGTTCTACGAGCAGTACTTC.

This chain connects TRBV9 to TRBJ2-1; unclear D gene. The V and J ends lost 2 bases and 0 bases respectively, with 6 bases between them. The CDR3 loop spans 14 amino acids. The V gene's germline CDR1 is SGDLS and CDR2 YYNGEE. The CDR3 DNA reads TGTGCCAGCAGCGTCGGTGACTCCTACAATGAGCAGTTCTTC. It specifies CASSVGDSYNEQFF.

V and J are TRBV10-3 and TRBJ2-7; D may be TRBD1 (5 bases). CDR3 length: 13 amino acids. V lost 4 bases and J 7 bases, leaving 14 bases between the germline ends. Per germline, CDR1 ENHRY and CDR2 SYGVKD. The CDR3 loop is CAISGTQGLEQYF. DNA of the CDR3: TGTGCCATCAGTGGTACGCAGGGCCTGGAGCAGTACTTC.

This rearrangement joins TRBV5-6 to TRBJ1-6; tentatively, D is TRBD1 (5 bases). V lost 5 bases and J 2 bases, leaving 11 bases between the germline ends. Germline values: CDR1 SGHDT, CDR2 YYEEEE. The CDR3 covers 15 residues. CDR3 region: CASSLRGAYNSPLHF. The CDR3 DNA follows: TGTGCCAGCAGTCTAAGGGGAGCCTATAATTCACCCCTCCACTTT.

The chain links TRBV7-2 to TRBJ1-2; 10 bases align to TRBD1. The germline V gene encodes CDR1 SGHTA and CDR2 FQGNSA. The V gene end was trimmed by 5 bases and the J gene end by 7 bases; junction bases not matched to a gene: 13. The CDR3 spans 16 residues. The CDR3 protein is CASSQGGQGRVSGYTF. CDR3 in DNA: TGTGCCAGCAGCCAGGGGGGACAGGGGCGGGTCTCTGGCTACACCTTC.

This chain joins TRBV5-4 and TRBJ1-2; no reliable D call. Germline CDR1 and CDR2: SGHNT and YYREEE (reference sequence). Deletions cut 0 bases from V and 7 bases from J, with 19 bases between. The CDR3 is 16 amino acids. In nucleotides, the CDR3 is TGTGCCAGCAGCTTGGGAGGAGGATGGCAGGCGAGTGGCTACACCTTC. Encoded protein: CASSLGGGWQASGYTF.

Only a few counts were recorded for this clone. The chain is built from TRBV6-1 and TRBJ1-2; 7 nucleotides align to TRBD1. The CDR3 contains 12 residues. Germline loops: CDR1 MNHNS, CDR2 SASEGT. V lost 7 bases, J lost 8 bases, and 7 bases stayed unmatched. The CDR3 loop is CASNYRGGGYTF. The DNA for the CDR3 is TGTGCCAGCAATTACAGGGGTGGAGGCTACACCTTC.

The V call is TRBV2, the J call TRBJ2-3, with D hard to call. Between the trimmed V and J ends, which lost 5 bases and 2 bases, there was a span of 5 bases. This CDR3 has 12 residues. Germline V CDR1 and CDR2: SNHLY, FYNNEI. CDR3 region: CASSPTTDTQYF. DNA of the CDR3: TGTGCCAGCAGTCCCACCACAGATACGCAGTATTTT.

The chain carries TRBV11-2 and TRBJ1-4, with D possibly matching TRBD1 (5 bases). The CDR3 is 16 residues long. Germline CDR1 and CDR2: SGHAT and FQNNGV. Trimming left V 0 bases short and J 6 bases short, with 14 bases between. For the CDR3, the DNA is TGTGCCAGCAGCTTAGATCTGGAGGTGGGACATGAAAAACTGTTTTTT. Translation: CASSLDLEVGHEKLFF.